This T cell receptor (beta chain) was obtained from a study of T cells in Graves' hyperthyroidism and ophthalmopathy. This clonotype was detected only a few times. TCR beta CDR3 regions were amplified from RNA transcripts. Using the HTBI primer set, a first-round RT-PCR was run on the TCR CDR3. From the multiplex PCR reads, TCRdb called clonotypes with MiXCR, one entry per CDR3 protein. The sample comprises fewer than 500,000 distinct CDR3 sequences, around an eighth of which are singletons, and less than 25% rests with the top ten. Germline assignment: CDR1 MGHRA and CDR2 YSYEKL. V was pared by 1 base and J by 10 bases, with 11 bases of the junction left unmatched. CDR3 length equals 17 residues.

The chain joins TRBV4-1 to TRBJ1-6, with 9 bases fitting TRBD1. The sequence derives from a man in his thirties or forties with Graves' hyperthyroidism that later progressed to Graves' ophthalmopathy. What was sequenced was blood. The CDR3 is CASSQVREGTGLSPLHF. CDR3 sequence (DNA): TGCGCCAGCAGCCAAGTAAGGGAGGGGACAGGGCTATCACCCCTCCACTTT.